This T cell receptor beta chain was recorded in a study of T cells in localized non-small cell lung cancer. On this clone: What it binds is not known.

Trimming pared 4 bases from V and 8 bases from J, leaving 15 bases between. Germline V CDR1 and CDR2: MNHEY, SVGAGI. The CDR3 has 14 amino acids. Produced via immunoSEQ multiplex PCR; TCRdb's table is partial and in-frame only. The sample has roughly 12,000 clones; approximately 82% are singletons. The study's findings and limits: Longer overall survival was seen with higher T cell density measured in blood. The study found T cell clonality highest in uninvolved adjacent lung, above tumor. Paired adjacent lung recovered a median about 60 of the top 100 tumor clones. Analysis by sequencing included only one tumor region, so heterogeneity remains possible.

The source is a male donor at least 60 years old with stage I lung adenocarcinoma. The specimen comprised peripheral blood, sampled before any cancer treatment. This chain links TRBV6-5 with TRBJ2-1; D possibly corresponds to TRBD2 (6 bases). CDR3 nucleotides: TGTGCCAGCAGTTCTCGGGACTTTCGGGATGAGCAGTTCTTC. Translation gives CASSSRDFRDEQFF.